This T cell receptor beta chain was captured by sequencing in a study of cytomegalovirus exposure and HLA in healthy donors. Study outcomes and limitations: As a later analysis revealed, most CMV-associated TCR beta chains appeared HLA-restricted.

The CDR3 loop spans 13 amino acids. The germline V gene has CDR1 SGHTA and CDR2 FQGNSA. V dropped 3 bases and J dropped 4 bases, with 8 bases sitting between them. PCR primers comprised 60 Vbeta and 13 Jbeta primers. Original processing methods: In a later analysis, around 12 million of approximately 80 million unique beta chains occurred in at least two donors. Sequencing was performed with immunoSEQ multiplex PCR; in TCRdb, only in-frame clones are kept and a portion is missing. V, J and clone size reflect that table, while D and trimming were determined from the DNA. The sample has about 190,000 clones; over 70% are singletons. To note about this clone: Its target is unknown.

Sequenced: PBMCs. The sequence derives from a man aged 50-59 years in good health and CMV-seronegative. This chain links TRBV7-2 with TRBJ2-3; no clear D gene. The CDR3 region is CASSFKAPDTQYF. The CDR3 DNA sequence: TGTGCCAGCAGCTTTAAAGCTCCAGATACGCAGTATTTT.